This T cell receptor beta chain emerged from a study of shared clonotypes between healthy human individuals. Study summary: The study used three CD4 naive, three CD4 memory, two CD8 naive and one CD8 memory plate per donor.

TCRdb keeps only in-frame clones here, not all; method: immunoSEQ multiplex PCR. The sample lists 950,000 to 1,100,000 clones; roughly 70% were seen once. The CDR3 sequence is 16 residues long. The V gene lost 3 bases and the J gene lost 7 bases, with 16 bases spanning the gap. From germline, CDR1 is MGHRA and CDR2 YSYEKL. CD4+ cells yielded CD45RA+ naive and CD45RA-negative memory subsets. Remarks on this clone: Its specificity is not known.

Points from the study as a whole: Non-shared clonotypes displayed generation probabilities falling below those of clonotypes present in all four donors. Incompleteness in sorted-subset sequencing, despite large depth, was shown by rarefaction.

The sample consisted of memory CD4+ T cells sorted from blood. Subset here: CD45RA-negative fraction. The receptor was derived from a young man in good health. The chain has TRBV4-1 and TRBJ1-6; unclear D gene. CDR3 residues: CASSQRLGETNSPLHF. As DNA, the CDR3 is TGCGCCAGCAGCCAGCGACTGGGAGAAACAAATTCACCCCTCCACTTT.